Below, 18 T cell receptor beta chains from the same sample are listed, as sequenced in a study of cytomegalovirus exposure and HLA in healthy donors. The PCR contained 60 Vbeta and 13 Jbeta primers. Assay used: immunoSEQ multiplex PCR; TCRdb lists only in-frame clones, some missing. The sample carries 150,000 to 200,000 clones, 84% recorded once. Sample: PBMCs. The receptors stem from a man aged 18 to 29 in good health and CMV-seronegative.

This clone was picked up a small number of times. The J gene is TRBJ1-2, the V gene TRBV14; D unresolved. With 3 bases removed from V and 8 bases from J, the gap between germline ends came to 19 bases. This CDR3 has 15 amino acids. In germline, CDR1 is SGHDN, CDR2 FVKESK. CDR3 coding DNA: TGTGCCAGCAGCCAGAGGGTCGGGTATCGGGAAGGCTACACCTTC. This gives the protein CASSQRVGYREGYTF. The entire variable domain, with the rest obtained from reference TRBV14 and TRBJ1-2, is as follows: EAGVTQFPSHSVIEKGQTVTLRCDPISGHDNLYWYRRVMGKEIKFLLHFVKESKQDESGMPNNRFLAERTGGTYSTLKVQPAELEDSGVYFCASSQRVGYREGYTFGSGTRLTVV.

Details on this clone: Germline is not matched at one junction end, which may reflect a read error. The CDR3 coding sequence is TGTGCTAGCAGCTCAACAGGGTGGGACCGCGGGGAGCTGTTTTTT. Translating gives CASSSTGWDRGELFF. The chain uses TRBV7-7 and TRBJ2-2, with D possibly TRBD1 on 6 matching bases. CDR1 is SSHAT, CDR2 FNYEAQ, per germline (reference sequence). The CDR3 extends over 15 amino acids.

This clone was recorded a few times. The chain combines TRBV18 with TRBJ1-4; no firm D call. The germline V gene has CDR1 KGHSH and CDR2 LQKENI. The CDR3 extends over 15 amino acids. V shed 2 bases and J shed 8 bases, with 15 bases lying between them. The CDR3, as DNA: TGTGCCAGCTCACCAGGCCCCCCCGGGAAGGAAAAACTGTTTTTT. As protein: CASSPGPPGKEKLFF.

V usage is TRBV5-5 and J usage is TRBJ1-2; weak D call: TRBD1 (5 bases). CDR1 is SGHKS and CDR2 is YYEKEE in the germline V gene (reference sequence). V lost 6 bases to trimming and J lost 0 bases, with 12 bases between them. This CDR3 contains 14 residues. CDR3 nucleotide sequence: TGTGCCAGCAAGGAGGGGCCAGCTAACTATGGCTACACCTTC. Translation: CASKEGPANYGYTF.

This clone was seen just once. This chain links TRBV6-6 with TRBJ2-5; unclear D gene. The CDR3 extends over 13 amino acids. CDR1 is MNHNY, CDR2 SVGAGI, per germline (reference sequence). V lost 0 bases and J lost 5, with 7 bases in between. The chain's CDR3 is CASSYSGQETQYF. The CDR3 region has the DNA TGTGCCAGCAGTTACTCGGGCCAGGAGACCCAGTACTTC.

The rearrangement joins TRBV4-1 to TRBJ2-5; TRBD2 agrees at 16 bases. The assigned J gene may be wrong: the sequence end matches TRBJ2-7 better. In germline, CDR1 is MGHRA, CDR2 YSYEKL. The CDR3 runs 17 residues. The DNA for the CDR3 is TGCGCCAGCAGCCAGGGACTAGCGGGAGGGCTGGGCTACGAGCAGTACTTC. As protein: CASSQGLAGGLGYEQYF.

The chain recombines TRBV12-2 with TRBJ2-7; the DNA was not used to check the table's D call, TRBD2. TRBV12-2 is a listed pseudogene. The CDR3 is made up of 16 amino acids. The CDR3: CASRLGGSGATYEQYF. CDR3 nucleotide sequence: TGTGCAAGTCGCTTAGGCGGGTCGGGCGCAACCTACGAGCAGTACTTC.

This chain connects TRBV28 to TRBJ2-7; weak D call: TRBD2 (5 bases). Per the germline V gene, CDR1 is MDHEN and CDR2 is SYDVKM. This CDR3 is 16 amino acids long. The ends were cut back, 2 bases at V and 0 bases at J, with 14 bases in the middle. CDR3 protein: CASSLLQSGDSYEQYF. CDR3 coding DNA: TGTGCCAGCAGTTTACTTCAGTCCGGGGACTCCTACGAGCAGTACTTC. The variable domain in full, with the rest retrieved from reference TRBV28 and TRBJ2-7, is DVKVTQSSRYLVKRTGEKVFLECVQDMDHENMFWYRQDPGLGLRLIYFSYDVKMKEKGDIPEGYSVSREKKERFSLILESASTNQTSMYLCASSLLQSGDSYEQYFGPGTRLTVT.

This chain uses TRBV7-2 with TRBJ2-1; a possible D gene is TRBD1 (8 bases). The V and J ends lost 5 bases and 2 bases respectively, with 19 bases between them. Germline V gene sequence: CDR1 SGHTA, CDR2 FQGNSA. The CDR3 length is 17 residues. The CDR3 protein is CASSRRTGRGTYNEQFF. For the CDR3, the DNA is TGTGCCAGCAGCAGAAGGACAGGGCGGGGGACCTACAATGAGCAGTTCTTC.

This chain joins TRBV15 and TRBJ2-5, with D perhaps TRBD2 (5 bases). The V end lost 0 bases, the J end lost 2 bases, and 10 bases lay between the germline ends. The CDR3 is 15 residues long. Looked up from germline, CDR1 is LNHNV and CDR2 is YYDKDF (reference sequence). Here the CDR3 reads CATSRDGRRQETQYF. The CDR3 nucleotides read TGTGCCACCAGCAGAGATGGGCGGAGGCAAGAGACCCAGTACTTC.

This chain connects TRBV2 to TRBJ2-2; 9 positions match TRBD1. V lost 7 bases and J lost 1; bases outside the gene matches: 4. The CDR3 spans 15 residues. CDR1 is SNHLY, CDR2 FYNNEI, per germline. The CDR3 DNA sequence: TGTGCCAGCACCGAGGACAGGGGGAACACCGGGGAGCTGTTTTTT. Residues: CASTEDRGNTGELFF.

The chain recombines TRBV11-2 with TRBJ2-2; 11 bases match TRBD2. Trimming cost V 4 bases and J 0 bases; bases outside gene matches: 7. This CDR3 spans 18 amino acids. Germline V CDR1 and CDR2: SGHAT, FQNNGV. Written as DNA, the CDR3 is TGTGCCAGCAGCTCCCTAGGGACTAGCGGCGCGAACACCGGGGAGCTGTTTTTT. The encoded protein is CASSSLGTSGANTGELFF.

CDR3 loop: CASSEAGGRVKLFF. The DNA of the CDR3 is TGTGCCAGCAGTGAGGCAGGGGGCCGGGTAAAACTGTTTTTT. J is TRBJ1-4 and V is TRBV2; 8 bases align to TRBD1. Trimming at V came to 3 bases and at J to 10 bases, leaving 7 bases not matched to a gene. Germline V gene data show CDR1 as SNHLY and CDR2 as FYNNEI. This CDR3 comprises 14 residues.

This rearrangement joins TRBV14 to TRBJ1-6; no reliable D call. CDR1 is SGHDN, CDR2 FVKESK, per germline. V was pared by 7 bases and J by 9 bases, with 7 bases between. This CDR3 spans 11 amino acids. DNA for the CDR3: TGTGCCAGCAAGTCGGGTTCACCCCTCCACTTT. Amino acids: CASKSGSPLHF.

The chain has TRBV5-4 and TRBJ2-5; 9 bases are shared with TRBD2. The V gene's germline CDR1 is SGHNT and CDR2 YYREEE (reference sequence). The CDR3 is 16 amino acids. Germline trimming cut 4 bases from V and 1 base from J; bases unmatched to any gene: 8. In nucleotides, the CDR3 is TGTGCCAGCAGCGCGGAGCGTAGCGGGGGCCAAGAGACCCAGTACTTC. Amino acid sequence: CASSAERSGGQETQYF. The full variable domain, completed using reference TRBV5-4 and TRBJ2-5, is ETGVTQSPTHLIKTRGQQVTLRCSSQSGHNTVSWYQQALGQGPQFIFQYYREEENGRGNFPPRFSGLQFPNYSSELNVNALELDDSALYLCASSAERSGGQETQYFGPGTRLLVL.

The rearrangement joins TRBV9 to TRBJ2-5; D might be TRBD2 (6 bases). This CDR3 region has 15 residues. Germline V lookup: CDR1 SGDLS, CDR2 YYNGEE. Trimming left V 0 bases short and J 5 bases short, with 14 bases between. CDR3: CASSVALAPGETQYF. For the CDR3, the DNA is TGTGCCAGCAGCGTAGCGCTAGCGCCGGGGGAGACCCAGTACTTC.

This clone was seen just once. V gene TRBV11-3 combines with J gene TRBJ2-5; 7 bases line up with TRBD1. Trimming removed 4 bases from V and 2 bases from J; junction bases left unmatched: 4. The CDR3 is made up of 14 amino acids. Germline CDR1 is SGHNT and CDR2 is YENEEA. The CDR3, as DNA: TGTGCCAGCAGCTGCCGGACAGGTCAAGAGACCCAGTACTTC. Residues: CASSCRTGQETQYF.

The chain joins TRBV7-2 to TRBJ1-1, with 8 bases identical to TRBD1. Germline V gene lookup returns CDR1 SGHTA and CDR2 FQGNSA. J lost 4 bases, V lost 5 bases, and 3 bases had no gene match. The CDR3 has 13 amino acids. The CDR3 DNA is TGTGCCAGCAGCGGCCAGGGGGCCACTGAAGCTTTCTTT. Translating it yields CASSGQGATEAFF. Looking up the rest from reference TRBV7-2 and TRBJ1-1 gives the full variable domain: GAGVSQSPSNKVTEKGKDVELRCDPISGHTALYWYRQSLGQGLEFLIYFQGNSAPDKSGLPSDRFSAERTGGSVSTLTIQRTQQEDSAVYLCASSGQGATEAFFGQGTRLTVV.